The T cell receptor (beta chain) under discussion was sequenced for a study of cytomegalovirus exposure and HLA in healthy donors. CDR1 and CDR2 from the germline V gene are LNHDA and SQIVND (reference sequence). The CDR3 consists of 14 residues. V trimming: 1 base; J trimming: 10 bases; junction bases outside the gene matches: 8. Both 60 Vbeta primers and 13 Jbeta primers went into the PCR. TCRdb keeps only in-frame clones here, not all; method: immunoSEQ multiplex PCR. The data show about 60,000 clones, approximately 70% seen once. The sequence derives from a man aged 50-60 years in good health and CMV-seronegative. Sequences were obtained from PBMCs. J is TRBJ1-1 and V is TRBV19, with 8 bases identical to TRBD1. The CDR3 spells CASSIGGQGSVAFF. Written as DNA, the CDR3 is TGTGCCAGTAGTATAGGCGGACAGGGTAGCGTAGCTTTCTTT. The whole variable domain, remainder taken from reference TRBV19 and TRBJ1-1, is DGGITQSPKYLFRKEGQNVTLSCEQNLNHDAMYWYRQDPGQGLRLIYYSQIVNDFQKGDIAEGYSVSREKKESFPLTVTSAQKNPTAFYLCASSIGGQGSVAFFGQGTRLTVV.